Below are 9 T cell receptor beta chains sequenced from a single sample in a study of T cells in Graves' hyperthyroidism and ophthalmopathy. TCR beta CDR3 region amplification was performed from RNA transcripts. In the first-round RT-PCR of the TCR CDR3, the HTBI primer set was used. TCRdb used MiXCR to reprocess the multiplex PCR reads, holding one entry per CDR3 protein. The table includes about 700,000 distinct CDR3 sequences, 11% to 15% detected once. The sequencing input was blood. The receptors originated from a woman between 18 and 29 years old with Graves' hyperthyroidism.

This clonotype was found many times. The chain carries TRBV3-1 and TRBJ2-1, with unresolved D. V lost 1 base, J lost 2 bases, and 18 bases lay in between. Germline CDR1 LGHDT, CDR2 YNNKEL (reference sequence). The CDR3 is 18 amino acids. CDR3 protein: CASSQVWRTPVPYNEQFF. CDR3 sequence (DNA): TGTGCCAGCAGCCAAGTATGGAGAACTCCTGTCCCCTACAATGAGCAGTTCTTC.

This rearrangement joins TRBV7-9 to TRBJ1-1; the D gene is possibly TRBD1 (6 bases). Germline V gene data show CDR1 as SEHNR and CDR2 as FQNEAQ (reference sequence). V lost 1 base, J lost 4 bases, and 13 bases lay in between. The CDR3 consists of 15 residues. The CDR3 sequence is CASSLGGARITEAFF. The DNA for the CDR3 is TGTGCCAGCAGCTTAGGGGGGGCGCGGATCACTGAAGCTTTCTTT.

This clonotype was seen more than once but under ten times. The V and J genes are TRBV28 and TRBJ2-3; no clear D gene. Germline V gene data show CDR1 as MDHEN and CDR2 as SYDVKM. CDR3 length equals 14 residues. The ends were cut back, 6 bases at V and 5 bases at J, with 15 bases in the middle. The CDR3, as DNA: TGTGCCAGCAGCCCTCTGATGTTGAGAGATACGCAGTATTTT. As protein: CASSPLMLRDTQYF.

This clonotype was detected many times. This rearrangement joins TRBV11-2 to TRBJ2-5; D is unclear. Trimming removed 7 bases at V and 5 bases at J, with 11 bases between. The CDR3 consists of 12 residues. Per germline, CDR1 SGHAT and CDR2 FQNNGV. For the CDR3, the DNA is TGTGCCAGCAAGAGCATGAGGGAGACCCAGTACTTC. It codes for CASKSMRETQYF.

This clonotype was found many times. V gene TRBV27 combines with J gene TRBJ2-3, with 10 bases lining up with TRBD2. This CDR3 has 17 residues. V lost 3 bases, J lost 0 bases, and 6 bases stayed unmatched. The germline V gene encodes CDR1 MNHEY and CDR2 SMNVEV (reference sequence). For the CDR3, the DNA is TGTGCCAGCAGTTTCCTCGGACTAGCGGAGAGCACAGATACGCAGTATTTT. Protein: CASSFLGLAESTDTQYF.

V is TRBV20-1 and J is TRBJ1-2; D not certain. V lost 4 bases, J lost 7 bases, and 13 bases lay in between. CDR1 and CDR2 (germline): DFQATT, SNEGSKA (reference sequence). The CDR3 is made up of 12 amino acids. The CDR3 DNA follows: TGCAGTGCTATTTACATCGATTTTGGCTACACCTTC. Amino acids: CSAIYIDFGYTF.

This clonotype was detected many times. The CDR3 is CASSFLGVSTEAFF. CDR3 nucleotide sequence: TGTGCCAGCAGTTTCTTGGGGGTGAGCACTGAAGCTTTCTTT. The V and J genes are TRBV27 and TRBJ1-1, with TRBD1 as a possible D gene (5 bases). V lost 3 bases, J lost 4 bases, and 12 bases lay in between. The length of the CDR3 is 14 residues. Germline-derived CDR1 and CDR2 are MNHEY and SMNVEV (reference sequence).

This clonotype came up many times. The chain combines TRBV12-3 or TRBV12-4 with TRBJ2-5; no definite D call. This CDR3 is built from 17 residues. V lost 6 bases and J lost 2, with 22 bases in between. The CDR3 DNA reads TGTGCCAGCAGCTCCTTCGGCCGGCGGCATCCGCAAGAGACCCAGTACTTC. Translation: CASSSFGRRHPQETQYF.

This clonotype was detected many times. The chain employs TRBV20-1 and TRBJ1-1; 8 positions agree with TRBD1. Germline trimming cut 2 bases from V and 1 base from J; bases unmatched to any gene: 3. The CDR3 is 14 amino acids. Germline V gives CDR1 DFQATT, CDR2 SNEGSKA (reference sequence). CDR3 nucleotides: TGCAGTGCTAGACAGGGGGCATCGAACACTGAAGCTTTCTTT. Its translation: CSARQGASNTEAFF.